This passage covers 8 T cell receptor beta chains from one sample sequenced in a study of shared T cell receptors in the human thymus (dated by TCRdb to the early 2020s). Libraries were constructed by the immunoSEQ multiplex PCR assay. In TCRdb, the immuneACCESS table is reduced to in-frame sequences with V and J assigned. These tables do not hold every clone; where another copy was compared, an unresolved V gene accounts for under half, and the others remain unexplained. A total of roughly 550,000 clones appear in this sample, roughly 74% of them only once. In total, the top ten clones hold about 0.013% of the sample. A further study also used this sample, focusing on human thymus T cells.

Sequenced material: thymocytes. Receptor source: a boy under two years old with a congenital heart defect. Donor details come from another sample of the same person, matched by shared clones.

This chain uses TRBV10-3 with TRBJ1-3, with D hard to call. Germline-derived CDR1 and CDR2 are ENHRY and SYGVKD. The V end lost 3 bases, the J end lost 6 bases, and 18 bases lay between the germline ends. The CDR3 runs 16 residues. The CDR3 loop is CAISERGMGSENTIYF. CDR3 nucleotide sequence: TGTGCCATCAGTGAACGAGGGATGGGTAGCGAAAACACCATATATTTT.

This clone has only one observation. The V call is TRBV13, the J call TRBJ2-1; 13 nucleotides line up with TRBD2. CDR3 length equals 13 residues. The V segment lost 10 bases and the J segment 7 bases; nucleotides outside the gene matches: 4. Germline-derived CDR1 and CDR2 are PRHDT and FYEKMQ (reference sequence). CDR3 in DNA: TGTGCCACCATGACTAGCGGGAGGAATGAGCAGTTCTTC. As protein: CATMTSGRNEQFF. The full variable domain, its missing parts supplied by reference TRBV13 and TRBJ2-1, is AAGVIQSPRHLIKEKRETATLKCYPIPRHDTVYWYQQGPGQDPQFLISFYEKMQSDKGSIPDRFSAQQFSDYHSELNMSSLELGDSALYFCATMTSGRNEQFFGPGTRLTVL.

This chain links TRBV23-1 with TRBJ2-1; 7 bases are shared with TRBD2. TRBV23-1 is filed as an ORF, its function uncertain. The CDR3 loop spans 15 amino acids. Losses at the gene ends were 8 bases for V and 4 bases for J; bases not matched to a gene: 11. In nucleotides, the CDR3 is TGCGCCAGCCGACCAGGGAGGGGAAGGTACAATGAGCAGTTCTTC. Residues: CASRPGRGRYNEQFF.

The chain recombines TRBV7-6 with TRBJ2-1; 8 bases agree with TRBD1. V shed 5 bases and J 6 bases; nucleotides not matched to a gene: 12. The CDR3 is 16 amino acids. From germline, CDR1 is SGHVS and CDR2 FNYEAQ. DNA of the CDR3: TGTGCCAGCAGCCCTAGACCCCGGACAGGGTTCAATGAGCAGTTCTTC. It is translated as CASSPRPRTGFNEQFF.

As DNA, the CDR3 is TGTGCCAGCAGAATTACTAGCGGGCACCGGACGGATACGCAGTATTTT. Amino acid sequence: CASRITSGHRTDTQYF. The rearrangement links TRBV27 to TRBJ2-3; 9 nucleotides line up with TRBD2. Trimming removed 6 bases from V and 6 bases from J; junction bases left unmatched: 13. From germline, CDR1 is MNHEY and CDR2 SMNVEV (reference sequence). This CDR3 region has 16 residues.

V gene TRBV30 combines with J gene TRBJ2-2, with TRBD2 matching over 7 bases. This CDR3 region has 14 residues. Germline loops: CDR1 GTSNPN, CDR2 SVGIG (reference sequence). Trimming cost V 5 bases and J 5 bases; bases outside gene matches: 8. The CDR3 spells CAWVREVGTGELFF. CDR3 nucleotides: TGTGCCTGGGTTCGGGAGGTAGGGACCGGGGAGCTGTTTTTT.

This chain joins TRBV27 and TRBJ1-1, with D possibly matching TRBD1 (6 bases). The CDR3 is 16 amino acids. CDR1 and CDR2 from the germline V gene are MNHEY and SMNVEV (reference sequence). Trimming took off 3 bases at V and 5 bases at J, with 19 bases between the two ends. The CDR3 bases are TGTGCCAGCAGTTTGGGACGGTACAGGGTGTCAACTGAAGCTTTCTTT. Residues: CASSLGRYRVSTEAFF.

The V gene is TRBV27, the J gene TRBJ2-2, with a weak D call TRBD1 (5 bases). V lost 6 bases and J lost 6, with 11 bases in between. Germline-derived CDR1 and CDR2 are MNHEY and SMNVEV (reference sequence). This CDR3 contains 13 residues. The CDR3 DNA reads TGTGCCAGCAGAAAATCAGGGCCCGGGGAGCTGTTTTTT. It yields the protein CASRKSGPGELFF.